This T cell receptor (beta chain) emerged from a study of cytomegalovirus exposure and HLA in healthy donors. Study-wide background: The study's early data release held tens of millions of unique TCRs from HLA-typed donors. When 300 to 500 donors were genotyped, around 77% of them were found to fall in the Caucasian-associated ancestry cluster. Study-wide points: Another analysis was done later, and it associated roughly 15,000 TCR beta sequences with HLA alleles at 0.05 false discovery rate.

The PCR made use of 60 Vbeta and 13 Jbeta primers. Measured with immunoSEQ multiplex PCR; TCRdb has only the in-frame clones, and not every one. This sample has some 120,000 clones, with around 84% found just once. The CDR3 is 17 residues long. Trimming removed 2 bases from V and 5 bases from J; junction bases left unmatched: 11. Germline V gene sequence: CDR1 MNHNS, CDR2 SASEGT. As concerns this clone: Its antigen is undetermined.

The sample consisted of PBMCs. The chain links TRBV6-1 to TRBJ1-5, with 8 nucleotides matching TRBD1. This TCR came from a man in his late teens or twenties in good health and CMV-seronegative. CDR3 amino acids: CASSERPGTGGYQPQHF. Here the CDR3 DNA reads TGTGCCAGCAGTGAAAGGCCGGGGACAGGCGGATATCAGCCCCAGCATTTT.